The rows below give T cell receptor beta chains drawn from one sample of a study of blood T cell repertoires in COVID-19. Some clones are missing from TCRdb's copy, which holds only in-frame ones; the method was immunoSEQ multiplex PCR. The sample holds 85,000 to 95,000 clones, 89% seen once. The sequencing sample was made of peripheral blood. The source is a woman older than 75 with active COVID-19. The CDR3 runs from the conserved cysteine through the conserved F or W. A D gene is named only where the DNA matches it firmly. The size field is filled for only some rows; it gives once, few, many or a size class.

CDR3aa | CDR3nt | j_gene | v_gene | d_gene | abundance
CASSLAGTSGNYEQYF | TGTGCCAGCAGCTTAGCAGGGACTAGCGGGAACTACGAGCAGTACTTC | TRBJ2-7 | TRBV7-2 | TRBD2 | .
CASSYSGFPLNTQYF | TGTGCCAGCAGCTATAGCGGGTTCCCTCTTAATACGCAGTATTTT | TRBJ2-3 | TRBV28 | TRBD2 | .
CASSEGGLQETQYF | TGTGCCAGCAGTGAAGGAGGACTCCAAGAGACCCAGTACTTC | TRBJ2-5 | TRBV6-1 | . | .
CASSIFRGPTYEQYF | TGTGCCAGCAGTATATTCAGGGGGCCGACCTACGAGCAGTACTTC | TRBJ2-7 | TRBV28 | TRBD1 | .
CASSLFRWMTSGRRNIQYF | TGTGCCAGCAGTTTATTTCGTTGGATGACTAGCGGGAGACGGAACATTCAGTACTTC | TRBJ2-4 | TRBV28 | TRBD2 | .
CASSLRMDTEAFF | TGTGCCAGCAGCCTCAGGATGGACACTGAAGCTTTCTTT | TRBJ1-1 | TRBV7-9 | . | .
CASSLTGEDTQYF | TGTGCCAGCAGCTTAACGGGCGAAGATACGCAGTATTTT | TRBJ2-3 | TRBV7-3 | . | .
CASSLIVNYGYTF | TGTGCCAGCAGCTTGATAGTTAACTATGGCTACACCTTC | TRBJ1-2 | TRBV5-5 | . | .
CASSYAGQHNQPQHF | TGTGCCAGCAGTTACGCGGGACAGCACAATCAGCCCCAGCATTTT | TRBJ1-5 | TRBV6-2/TRBV6-3 | TRBD1 | .
CASKRDPNTEAFF | TGTGCCAGCAAGCGGGACCCGAACACTGAAGCTTTCTTT | TRBJ1-1 | TRBV6-5 | . | .
CASSVRTGDQPQHF | TGTGCCAGCAGCGTAAGGACAGGGGATCAGCCCCAGCATTTT | TRBJ1-5 | TRBV7-2 | TRBD1 | once
CASRGGGFYNEKLFF | TGTGCCAGCAGGGGCGGGGGGTTCTATAATGAAAAACTGTTTTTT | TRBJ1-4 | TRBV6-5 | . | .
CASSPAASGSDTQYF | TGCGCCAGCAGCCCGGCGGCTAGCGGGAGCGATACGCAGTATTTT | TRBJ2-3 | TRBV4-3 | TRBD2 | .
CASSPGDRDYEQYF | TGTGCCAGCAGCCCTGGGGACAGGGACTACGAGCAGTACTTC | TRBJ2-7 | TRBV7-9 | TRBD1 | .
CATSRGLADQETQYF | TGTGCCACCAGCAGAGGACTAGCGGACCAAGAGACCCAGTACTTC | TRBJ2-5 | TRBV15 | TRBD2 | .
CASTTIGDTSYEQYF | TGTGCCAGCACCACCATAGGGGACACCTCCTACGAGCAGTACTTC | TRBJ2-7 | TRBV28 | . | .
CASSFRDFIPYEQYF | TGTGCCAGCAGCTTTCGGGACTTCATACCCTACGAGCAGTACTTC | TRBJ2-7 | TRBV5-6 | . | .
CASSPDSQETQYF | TGTGCCAGCAGTCCTGACAGTCAAGAGACCCAGTACTTC | TRBJ2-5 | TRBV7-8 | . | .
CASSPHRDSQEQFF | TGTGCCAGCAGCCCCCACCGGGACAGCCAAGAGCAGTTCTTC | TRBJ2-1 | TRBV7-2 | TRBD1 | .
CASSPDRGHNEQFF | TGTGCCAGCTCACCGGACAGGGGGCACAATGAGCAGTTCTTC | TRBJ2-1 | TRBV18 | TRBD1 | .
CATRGSSGANVLTF | TGTGCCACGAGGGGGAGCTCTGGGGCCAACGTCCTGACTTTC | TRBJ2-6 | TRBV28 | . | .
CASSAQGANEKLFF | TGTGCCAGCAGCGCCCAGGGGGCCAATGAAAAACTGTTTTTT | TRBJ1-4 | TRBV9 | TRBD1 | .
CASSESGVSYEQYF | TGTGCCAGCAGCGAAAGCGGGGTCTCCTACGAGCAGTACTTC | TRBJ2-7 | TRBV11-3 | TRBD2 | .
CASSLVVAGGPGEQFF | TGTGCCAGCAGCTTAGTGGTAGCGGGAGGGCCGGGTGAGCAGTTCTTC | TRBJ2-1 | TRBV11-3 | TRBD2 | once
CASSPSQGARFEQYF | TGCGCCAGCAGCCCCTCCCAGGGGGCTAGATTCGAGCAGTACTTC | TRBJ2-7 | TRBV5-1 | TRBD1 | .
CSVEDRADYGYTF | TGCAGCGTTGAGGACAGGGCGGACTATGGCTACACCTTC | TRBJ1-2 | TRBV29-1 | TRBD1 | .
CASSPPEAPISPLHF | TGTGCCAGCTCACCACCAGAAGCCCCAATATCACCCCTCCACTTT | TRBJ1-6 | TRBV18 | . | .
CASTPIKGGGFSTDTQYF | TGTGCCAGCACCCCAATTAAGGGCGGGGGGTTTAGCACAGATACGCAGTATTTT | TRBJ2-3 | TRBV27 | TRBD2 | .
CASRGRVEAEETQYF | TGTGCCAGCAGGGGCCGGGTCGAAGCGGAAGAGACCCAGTACTTC | TRBJ2-5 | TRBV11-3 | . | .
CASSLVRKYNEQFF | TGTGCCAGCAGTTTGGTGAGGAAATACAATGAGCAGTTCTTC | TRBJ2-1 | TRBV28 | . | .
CAWSVRRLAGIYEQYF | TGTGCCTGGAGTGTACGTCGGCTAGCGGGAATCTACGAGCAGTACTTC | TRBJ2-7 | TRBV30 | TRBD2 | .
CASSHGGLGRYNEQFF | TGTGCCAGCAGCCATGGTGGCCTGGGGCGATACAATGAGCAGTTCTTC | TRBJ2-1 | TRBV14 | . | few
CATSESGTQRVDTQYF | TGTGCCACCAGTGAATCCGGGACGCAGCGGGTCGATACGCAGTATTTT | TRBJ2-3 | TRBV24-1 | . | .
CATRPAGGSTEAFF | TGTGCCACCCGCCCCGCGGGGGGGAGCACTGAAGCTTTCTTT | TRBJ1-1 | TRBV15 | . | .
CASSLRGQSSEQFF | TGTGCCAGCAGCTTAAGAGGGCAGTCCAGTGAGCAGTTCTTC | TRBJ2-1 | TRBV7-2 | . | .
CATREGGKNQPQHF | TGTGCCACCAGAGAGGGGGGGAAGAATCAGCCCCAGCATTTT | TRBJ1-5 | TRBV15 | . | .
CASNRDSNYGYTF | TGCGCCAGCAACCGGGACAGTAACTATGGCTACACCTTC | TRBJ1-2 | TRBV5-1 | TRBD1 | few
CASSRTSQGEQFF | TGTGCCAGCAGTAGGACTAGCCAGGGTGAGCAGTTCTTC | TRBJ2-1 | TRBV2 | TRBD2 | .
CASSPGVAGASEQYF | TGTGCCAGCTCACCAGGGGTAGCGGGAGCGAGTGAGCAGTACTTC | TRBJ2-7 | TRBV18 | TRBD2 | .
CASSPGGPQGWGTQYF | TGTGCCAGCAGCCCCGGGGGCCCACAGGGGTGGGGGACCCAGTACTTC | TRBJ2-5 | TRBV9 | . | .
CASSLERPYEQYF | TGTGCCAGCAGCTTAGAGAGGCCGTACGAGCAGTACTTC | TRBJ2-7 | TRBV7-2 | . | .
CASSRSGVSVRYEQYF | TGCGCCAGCAGCAGGTCAGGTGTGTCAGTACGCTACGAGCAGTACTTC | TRBJ2-7 | TRBV5-1 | . | .
CASTPGGLAGKGNEQFF | TGTGCCAGCACCCCTGGCGGACTAGCGGGAAAGGGAAATGAGCAGTTCTTC | TRBJ2-1 | TRBV5-4 | TRBD2 | few
CASSLPREFGTEAFF | TGTGCCAGCTCACTTCCTAGGGAGTTCGGCACTGAAGCTTTCTTT | TRBJ1-1 | TRBV18 | . | .